A single TCR beta chain is shown here with its context. Its binding antigen is unknown. The input lacks base qualities; no much larger clone sits a single base away. The CDR3 runs 14 amino acids, cysteine and phenylalanine included. Left in the record is the CDR3 DNA by itself, 42 bases read in frame from the first base. CDR1 MNHNS and CDR2 SASEGT were looked up in the germline V gene. After removal of 8 bases from V and 2 bases from J, the junction retains 9 bases not matched to a gene. TCR beta CDR3 regions were amplified from RNA transcripts for repertoire sequencing. HTBI primers and the Qiagen OneStep RT-PCR kit were used in a first-round RT-PCR, which was followed by a second-round multiplex PCR, size selection and purification. The libraries underwent paired-end sequencing with 100 bp reads on an Illumina HiSeq2000. In the original analysis: SOAPnuke was used for read processing, and reads with adapters, uncalled bases, a mean Phred below 15, or no exact constant-primer or identifier match were discarded. COPE v1.2.5 was used to merge the high-quality paired reads. Clonotypes were defined as unique nucleotide sequences and were aligned to IMGT TRB V, D and J references using MiTCR v1.1. Only V-J combinations with frequency above 0.0001 were analysed, covering more than 99% of repertoires. A TCR clonal expansion and chaos score per V-J combination was defined as the ratio of F50 clonal expansion to chaos observed in the TCRdist matrix. Welch's t-statistics and random forest were used to reduce features to more than ten V-J combinations, which were fed into a naive Bayes classifier. The similarity between thyroid and blood repertoires was quantified using the Morisita-Horn index. Through fastp at Q25 and MiXCR, TCRdb rebuilt clones from the public reads, retaining in-frame beta chains. One record per CDR3 amino acid sequence lists the most common genes and DNA. It is TCRdb's table, rather than the study itself, that gives the V and J calls and clone size. Within this sample are approximately 1.2 million distinct CDR3 sequences, with about 36% of them counted one time only. More than 9.5% of the sample is taken by the ten largest.

The hyperthyroidism patients were 18 to 65 years old and newly diagnosed, with a disease duration of less than 2 months. Patients were excluded if they had other autoimmune diseases, uncontrolled infections, pregnancy or lactation. Clinical symptoms, serum thyroxine, TRAb, thyroid ultrasound and orbital computed tomography were used for diagnosis. Total RNA was extracted using Trizol reagent, and RNA quality was checked on an Agilent 2100 Bioanalyzer. These data belong to a study of Graves' ophthalmopathy and Graves' hyperthyroidism (dated by TCRdb to the late 2010s). Regarding the research as a whole: Hyperthyroidism was considered stable if no progression to ophthalmopathy occurred within 18 months of follow-up. The study used signatures of the TCR beta repertoire to tell Graves' ophthalmopathy apart from Graves' hyperthyroidism and to predict which patients would progress to ophthalmopathy. In total, approximately 130 blood samples were TCR-sequenced: fewer than 50 ophthalmopathy, some 80 hyperthyroidism and roughly 17 hyperthyroidism-to-ophthalmopathy patients. To explore V-J signatures that distinguish ophthalmopathy from hyperthyroidism, a discovery set of about a hundred patients was enrolled, made up of 43 with ophthalmopathy and 57 with stable hyperthyroidism. An independent validation cohort comprised some 19 hyperthyroidism patients and 17 patients who later progressed from hyperthyroidism to ophthalmopathy. In six hyperthyroidism patients, the T-cell repertoire of thyroid tissue was compared with the T-cell repertoire of blood. Following sampling, methimazole starting at 30 mg daily was administered to hyperthyroidism patients, and high-dose intravenous methylprednisolone was administered to ophthalmopathy patients. Findings and caveats that apply to the study as a whole: In validation, the model predicted ophthalmopathy progression with over 60% sensitivity and roughly 72% specificity; roughly 11 predicted patients were CT-confirmed with GO in a median of around 6.5 months. Most expanded thyroid clonotypes with a frequency above 0.001 also appeared in blood, which suggests that blood repertoires may reflect the immune response in the thyroid. Sample size was not predetermined statistically, and investigators were not blinded to group allocation. The 13-signature model separated ophthalmopathy from stable hyperthyroidism with about 86% sensitivity and approximately 83% specificity in cross-validation, and 80%/75% in the test set.

Sequencing was done on a sample of peripheral blood or thyroid tissue (not recorded which). The sequence was obtained from an adult man with Graves' hyperthyroidism. This sequence uses TRBV6-1 and TRBJ2-7; 7 nucleotides in the junction match TRBD1. The sequence in DNA is TGTGCCAGCGAAGACAGGGACAGAGCCTACGAGCAGTACTTC. Its protein product is CASEDRDRAYEQYF.